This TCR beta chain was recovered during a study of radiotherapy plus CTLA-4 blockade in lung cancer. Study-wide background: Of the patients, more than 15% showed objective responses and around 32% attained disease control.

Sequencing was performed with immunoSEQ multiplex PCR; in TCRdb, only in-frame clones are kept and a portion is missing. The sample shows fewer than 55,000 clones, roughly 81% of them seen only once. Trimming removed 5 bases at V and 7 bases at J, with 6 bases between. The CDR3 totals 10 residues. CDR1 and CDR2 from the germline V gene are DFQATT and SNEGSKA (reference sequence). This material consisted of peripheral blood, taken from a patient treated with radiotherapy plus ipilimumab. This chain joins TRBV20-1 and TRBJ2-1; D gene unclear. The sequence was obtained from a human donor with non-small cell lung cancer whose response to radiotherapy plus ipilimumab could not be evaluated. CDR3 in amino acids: CSASPNEQFF. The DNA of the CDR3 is TGCAGTGCTTCCCCTAATGAGCAGTTCTTC.